A single sample gave rise to the 26 T cell receptor beta chains below, sequenced in a study of blood T cells in healthy people across ages. It was with a sample-barcoded 5' primer and a J-beta primer mix that a second PCR of about 7 to 12 cycles was run. TCRdb ran MiXCR on the 5' RACE reads and lists one entry per CDR3 protein. The profile shows 1.5 million to 2 million distinct CDR3 sequences, 40% to 55% of them singletons. Sequenced input: blood. The receptor set was obtained from a woman aged 40 to 50 in good health.

This clonotype came up a few times. CDR3 DNA sequence: TGCGCCAGCAGCCAACATCCCTCGACTAGCGGGGGCACAGATACGCAGTATTTT. Translated, it gives CASSQHPSTSGGTDTQYF. This chain joins TRBV4-3 and TRBJ2-3; TRBD2 matches at 11 bases. In germline, CDR1 is LGHNA, CDR2 YSLEER. This CDR3 has 18 residues. The junction had 8 bases not matched to a gene; V was cut back by 2 bases and J by 1 base.

This clonotype was counted between two and nine times. The chain couples TRBV20-1 to TRBJ1-1; tentative D call: TRBD1 (6 bases). The germline V gene encodes CDR1 DFQATT and CDR2 SNEGSKA (reference sequence). Trimming removed 6 bases from V and 3 bases from J, with 14 bases in between. This CDR3 region has 13 residues. The CDR3 spells CSAVRQVDTEAFF. The CDR3 bases are TGCAGTGCAGTAAGACAGGTGGACACTGAAGCTTTCTTT.

V is TRBV5-1 and J is TRBJ2-3; 8 bases match TRBD2. The CDR3 covers 16 residues. V lost 3 bases to trimming and J lost 0 bases; unmatched junction nucleotides: 6. Germline V gene sequence: CDR1 SGHRS, CDR2 YFSETQ. This CDR3 is CASSSRGLGSTDTQYF. CDR3 in DNA: TGCGCCAGCAGCTCGCGGGGACTAGGTAGCACAGATACGCAGTATTTT.

This clonotype has only a few counts. The chain recombines TRBV12-3 or TRBV12-4 with TRBJ2-7; D is ambiguous. The CDR3 is 14 amino acids. Trimming left V 5 bases short and J 0 bases short, with 11 bases between. The CDR3 DNA reads as TGTGCCAGCAGTCCTTATCCGAGCTCCTACGAGCAGTACTTC. Translation: CASSPYPSSYEQYF.

The CDR3 bases are TGCGCCAGCAGGAGGGCAGCCGAAGCTTTCTTT. As protein: CASRRAAEAFF. The chain carries TRBV5-1 and TRBJ1-1; D is unclear. Germline V CDR1 and CDR2: SGHRS, YFSETQ. Deletions cut 5 bases from V and 8 bases from J, with 10 bases between. The CDR3 is made up of 11 amino acids.

Many counts were recorded for this clonotype. This sequence joins TRBV7-9 and TRBJ1-4; D unclear. Germline values: CDR1 SEHNR, CDR2 FQNEAQ (reference sequence). This CDR3 has 11 amino acids. Trimming took 3 bases from V and 7 from J, leaving 3 bases between them. This chain's CDR3 is CASSFSEKLFF. The CDR3 region has the DNA TGTGCCAGCAGCTTCAGTGAAAAACTGTTTTTT.

This clonotype was seen a handful of times. The V and J genes are TRBV29-1 and TRBJ2-1, with 7 bases aligning to TRBD1. Germline lookup yields CDR1 SQVTM and CDR2 ANQGSEA. Trimming at V came to 3 bases and at J to 2 bases, leaving 1 base not matched to a gene. CDR3 length equals 13 residues. This CDR3 reads CSVEGQTYNEQFF. The CDR3 region has the DNA TGCAGCGTTGAGGGACAGACCTACAATGAGCAGTTCTTC.

The chain joins TRBV27 to TRBJ1-4; no clear D gene. Germline V lookup: CDR1 MNHEY, CDR2 SMNVEV (reference sequence). CDR3 length equals 16 residues. Trimming removed 6 bases from V and 0 bases from J, with 14 bases in between. The CDR3 loop is CASSTTGLATNEKLFF. Written as DNA, the CDR3 is TGTGCCAGCAGCACAACCGGGCTTGCAACTAATGAAAAACTGTTTTTT. Based on the CDR3 plus reference TRBV27 and TRBJ1-4, the full variable domain is EAQVTQNPRYLITVTGKKLTVTCSQNMNHEYMSWYRQDPGLGLRQIYYSMNVEVTDKGDVPEGYKVSRKEKRNFPLILESPSPNQTSLYFCASSTTGLATNEKLFFGSGTQLSVL.

This chain joins TRBV28 and TRBJ2-3; D is unresolved. Germline V gene lookup returns CDR1 MDHEN and CDR2 SYDVKM. With 1 base removed from V and 2 bases from J, the gap between germline ends came to 13 bases. There are 16 residues in the CDR3. The DNA for the CDR3 is TGTGCCAGCAGTTTATCTCTAGTCAACCCCACAGATACGCAGTATTTT. Translation gives CASSLSLVNPTDTQYF.

The chain combines TRBV10-3 with TRBJ2-5, with D perhaps TRBD1 (6 bases). Trimming cost V 7 bases and J 5 bases, with 20 bases left between them. CDR3 length: 15 residues. Germline values: CDR1 ENHRY, CDR2 SYGVKD. This chain's CDR3 is CAIKVGVQGEETQYF. For the CDR3, the DNA is TGTGCCATCAAAGTGGGAGTACAGGGAGAGGAGACCCAGTACTTC.

This sequence joins TRBV7-2 and TRBJ2-4, with D perhaps TRBD2 (5 bases). The end of the DNA aligns better with TRBJ2-5, so the J call may be wrong. This CDR3 is 15 amino acids long. Germline V gene data show CDR1 as SGHTA and CDR2 as FQGNSA. The CDR3 sequence: CASNPGGRREETQYF. Here the CDR3 DNA reads TGTGCCAGCAACCCTGGAGGAAGGAGAGAAGAGACCCAGTACTTC.

J is TRBJ2-1 and V is TRBV29-1, with D tentatively TRBD1 or TRBD2 (5 bases each). Trimming cost V 3 bases and J 8 bases, with 17 bases left between them. Germline V gene sequence: CDR1 SQVTM, CDR2 ANQGSEA. The CDR3 extends over 14 amino acids. CDR3 sequence (DNA): TGCAGCGTTGACCGGGGCAGGGCTATCGATGAGCAGTTCTTC. Its translation: CSVDRGRAIDEQFF.

This chain uses TRBV7-2 with TRBJ1-2, with a possible D match to TRBD1 (5 bases). The CDR3 is 15 amino acids. V lost 5 bases, J lost 3 bases, and 16 bases lay in between. CDR1 is SGHTA and CDR2 is FQGNSA in the germline V gene. The CDR3 region has the DNA TGTGCCAGCAGCCCATCGGGCAGGGTTGACTATGGCTACACCTTC. Translated: CASSPSGRVDYGYTF.

This chain uses TRBV24-1 with TRBJ2-5; no clear D. Trimming stripped 2 bases from V and 4 bases from J, with 10 bases between. Germline V gives CDR1 KGHDR, CDR2 SFDVKD. The CDR3 has 14 residues. CDR3 in amino acids: CATSDSNPPETQYF. The DNA of the CDR3 is TGTGCCACCAGTGATTCGAACCCCCCAGAGACCCAGTACTTC.

This chain links TRBV5-1 with TRBJ1-1; D gene unclear. The germline V gene has CDR1 SGHRS and CDR2 YFSETQ. CDR3 length equals 16 residues. Trimming pared 0 bases from V and 0 bases from J, leaving 12 bases between. DNA of the CDR3: TGCGCCAGCAGCTTGGCCGGACGCCCCATGAACACTGAAGCTTTCTTT. Its protein is CASSLAGRPMNTEAFF. Drawing the rest from reference TRBV5-1 and TRBJ1-1, the complete variable domain is KAGVTQTPRYLIKTRGQQVTLSCSPISGHRSVSWYQQTPGQGLQFLFEYFSETQRNKGNFPGRFSGRQFSNSRSEMNVSTLELGDSALYLCASSLAGRPMNTEAFFGQGTRLTVV.

This clonotype was observed once. A much larger clone sits a single nucleotide away, making a read error possible. The chain couples TRBV5-1 to TRBJ2-7; TRBD1 matches 8 bases. The CDR3 contains 16 residues. The germline gives CDR1 SGHRS, CDR2 YFSETQ. The junction had 17 bases not matched to a gene; V was cut back by 7 bases and J by 5 bases. DNA of the CDR3: TGCGCCAGCGGCCTCGGGACAGGAAGCCTGCTACACGAGCAGTACTTC. It is translated as CASGLGTGSLLHEQYF.

This clonotype turned up a few times. The CDR3 region is CASRGAGHNEQFF. The CDR3 DNA is TGTGCCAGCAGGGGGGCGGGGCACAATGAGCAGTTCTTC. The rearrangement links TRBV12-3 or TRBV12-4 to TRBJ2-1, with D perhaps matching TRBD1 or TRBD2 (6 bases each). The CDR3 sequence is 13 residues long. Trimming took 6 bases from V and 5 from J, leaving 11 bases between them.

This clonotype was seen more than once but under ten times. The rearrangement joins TRBV6-1 to TRBJ2-5, with 9 bases aligning to TRBD1. The CDR3 is made up of 13 amino acids. CDR1 is MNHNS and CDR2 is SASEGT in the germline V gene. V gave up 8 bases and J gave up 4 bases; unmatched junction bases: 5. This CDR3 reads CASGTGSVETQYF. For the CDR3, the DNA is TGTGCCAGCGGGACAGGGTCCGTAGAGACCCAGTACTTC.

This clonotype was recorded a few times. V is TRBV6-5 and J is TRBJ2-5, with D possibly matching TRBD1 (7 bases). Trimming removed 6 bases at V and 1 base at J, with 12 bases between. CDR1 is MNHEY and CDR2 is SVGAGI in the germline V gene. The CDR3 sequence is 14 residues long. The CDR3 DNA follows: TGTGCCAGCAGGACAGGGAGGCTCCAAGAGACCCAGTACTTC. Protein sequence: CASRTGRLQETQYF.

V and J are TRBV28 and TRBJ1-2, with D possibly being TRBD1 (6 bases). The V gene's germline CDR1 is MDHEN and CDR2 SYDVKM. The CDR3 loop spans 14 amino acids. With 5 bases removed from V and 2 bases from J, the gap between germline ends came to 12 bases. The CDR3 DNA reads TGTGCCAGCAGTATACAAGACAGGAACTATGGCTACACCTTC. This translates into CASSIQDRNYGYTF.

V and J are TRBV19 and TRBJ2-5; D gene ambiguous. The last part of the DNA fits TRBJ2-7 better; the J call may be wrong. Germline V gives CDR1 LNHDA, CDR2 SQIVND (reference sequence). The CDR3 is made up of 15 amino acids. CDR3 sequence: CASSIGPMSSYEQYF. The CDR3 DNA reads TGTGCCAGTAGTATCGGTCCCATGAGCTCCTACGAGCAGTACTTC.

In its sample, this clonotype was seen many times. The junction and the germline gene differ at one end; a read error may be behind it. V and J are TRBV5-1 and TRBJ2-3; perhaps TRBD2 as D (5 bases). Germline-derived CDR1 and CDR2 are SGHRS and YFSETQ. This CDR3 is built from 11 residues. The CDR3 DNA reads TGTGCCAGCGGCGCCACAGATACGCAGTATTTT. It is translated as CASGATDTQYF. The full variable domain, completed using reference TRBV5-1 and TRBJ2-3, is KAGVTQTPRYLIKTRGQQVTLSCSPISGHRSVSWYQQTPGQGLQFLFEYFSETQRNKGNFPGRFSGRQFSNSRSEMNVSTLELGDSALYLCASGATDTQYFGPGTRLTVL.

The chain joins TRBV25-1 to TRBJ1-1; D not certain. This CDR3 spans 12 amino acids. Trimming stripped 4 bases from V and 4 bases from J, with 7 bases between. Germline CDR1 reads MGHDK; CDR2 reads SYGVNS. The CDR3 loop is CASSGGSTEAFF. In DNA form, the CDR3 reads TGTGCCAGCAGTGGAGGGAGCACTGAAGCTTTCTTT.

The chain recombines TRBV6-2 or TRBV6-3 with TRBJ2-7, with no clear D. The CDR3 spans 17 residues. The V gene lost 6 bases and the J gene lost 0 bases, with 21 bases spanning the gap. Germline-derived CDR1 and CDR2 are MNHEY and SVGEGT. The DNA of the CDR3 is TGTGCCAGCAGGCCCCTTAGGGCAGAAGATAGCTCCTACGAGCAGTACTTC. It encodes CASRPLRAEDSSYEQYF.

The genes are TRBV4-2 and TRBJ1-2; 7 nucleotides agree with TRBD1. Germline CDR1 reads LGHNA; CDR2 reads YNFKEQ. The ends lost 4 bases at V and 5 bases at J; junction bases unmatched: 10. The CDR3 loop spans 15 amino acids. The DNA for the CDR3 is TGTGCCAGCAGCCTTCAAAGGACAGGAATATATGGCTACACCTTC. It translates to CASSLQRTGIYGYTF.

The rearrangement uses TRBV29-1 and TRBJ1-2; D not resolved. The CDR3 loop spans 12 amino acids. From germline, CDR1 is SQVTM and CDR2 ANQGSEA. The V end was cut by 3 bases, the J end by 3 bases, with 8 bases between. The CDR3 nucleotides read TGCAGCGTTGAGGCGACGGACTATGGCTACACCTTC. It translates to CSVEATDYGYTF. The entire variable domain, with the rest obtained from reference TRBV29-1 and TRBJ1-2, is as follows: SAVISQKPSRDICQRGTSLTIQCQVDSQVTMMFWYRQQPGQSLTLIATANQGSEATYESGFVIDKFPISRPNLTFSTLTVSNMSPEDSSIYLCSVEATDYGYTFGSGTRLTVV.